This TCR beta chain was captured by sequencing in a study of Siglec-9 on CD8 T cells in melanoma. Study-wide findings and caveats: An effector memory CD8+ T-cell subset seemingly accumulating in melanoma was reportedly marked and regulated by Siglec-9.

This clone was observed once. Its antigen remains unidentified. Per the germline V gene, CDR1 is MGHRA and CDR2 is YSYEKL. The V gene end was trimmed by 4 bases and the J gene end by 7 bases; junction bases not matched to a gene: 4. The CDR3 totals 14 residues. Profiling relied on immunoSEQ multiplex PCR, and the TCRdb table lists in-frame clones only, not all of them. This table has 29,000 or so clones, 80% appearing once. This TCR was sampled from a human donor in good health. The V and J genes are TRBV4-1 and TRBJ1-6, with 7 nucleotides matching TRBD1. Sequencing used Siglec-9- CD8+ T cells sorted from blood. The CDR3 nucleotides read TGCGCCAGCAGCCCAAAGGACAGGAATTCACCCCTCCACTTT. Translation: CASSPKDRNSPLHF.